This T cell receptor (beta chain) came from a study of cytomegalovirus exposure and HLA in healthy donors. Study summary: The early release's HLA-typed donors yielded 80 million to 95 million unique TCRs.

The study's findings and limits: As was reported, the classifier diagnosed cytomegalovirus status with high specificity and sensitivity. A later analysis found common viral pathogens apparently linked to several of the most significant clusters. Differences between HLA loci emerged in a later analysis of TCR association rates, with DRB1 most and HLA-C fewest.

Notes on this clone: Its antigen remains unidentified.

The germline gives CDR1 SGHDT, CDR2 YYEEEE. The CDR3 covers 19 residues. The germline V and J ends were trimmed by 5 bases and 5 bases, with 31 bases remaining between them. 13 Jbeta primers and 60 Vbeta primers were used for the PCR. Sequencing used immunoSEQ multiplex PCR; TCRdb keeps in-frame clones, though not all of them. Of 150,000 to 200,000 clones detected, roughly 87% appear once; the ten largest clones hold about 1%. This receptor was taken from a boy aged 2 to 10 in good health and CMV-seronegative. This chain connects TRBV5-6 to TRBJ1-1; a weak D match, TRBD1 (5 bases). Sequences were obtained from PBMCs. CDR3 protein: CASRPTLEGQGIEGTEAFF. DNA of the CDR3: TGTGCCAGCAGGCCTACCCTGGAGGGGCAGGGAATTGAGGGGACTGAAGCTTTCTTT.